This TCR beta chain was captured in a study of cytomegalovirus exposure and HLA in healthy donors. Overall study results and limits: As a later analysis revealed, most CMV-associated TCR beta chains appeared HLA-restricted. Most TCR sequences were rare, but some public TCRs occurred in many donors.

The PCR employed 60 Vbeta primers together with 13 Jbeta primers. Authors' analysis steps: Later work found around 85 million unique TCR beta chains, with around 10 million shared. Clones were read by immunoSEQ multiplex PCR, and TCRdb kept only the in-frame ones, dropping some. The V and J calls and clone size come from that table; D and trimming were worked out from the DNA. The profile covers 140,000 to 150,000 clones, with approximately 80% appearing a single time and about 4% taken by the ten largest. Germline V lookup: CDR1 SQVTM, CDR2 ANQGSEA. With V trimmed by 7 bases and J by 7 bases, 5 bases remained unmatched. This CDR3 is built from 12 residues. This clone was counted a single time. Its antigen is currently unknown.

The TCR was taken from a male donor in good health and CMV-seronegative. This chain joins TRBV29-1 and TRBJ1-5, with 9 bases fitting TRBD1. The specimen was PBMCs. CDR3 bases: TGCAGCGCTGGACAGGGGAGCCAGCCCCAGCATTTT. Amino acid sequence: CSAGQGSQPQHF.